The text below deals with one T cell receptor (beta chain). Antigen: not known. These data originate in a study of response to subunit inactivated influenza vaccine. TCRdb analysed the RT-PCR reads with MiXCR anew, one entry per CDR3 protein. Here the sample spans about 620,000 distinct CDR3 sequences, 10% to 15% being singletons. General study findings and limits: Authors suggested seasonal influenza vaccinations each recruit few new T cells.

Germline V gene lookup returns CDR1 SGHTA and CDR2 FQGNSA. V lost 6 bases to trimming and J lost 1 base; unmatched junction nucleotides: 5. The CDR3 runs 15 residues. The material sequenced was PBMCs from blood, taken on the day of vaccination. The chain has TRBV7-2 and TRBJ2-5; 10 bases map to TRBD2. This sequence was found in a man aged 45-65 years who received an inactivated influenza vaccine. The CDR3 sequence: CASSPGLAVQETQYF. The CDR3, as DNA: TGTGCCAGCAGTCCCGGACTAGCGGTCCAAGAGACCCAGTACTTC. The full variable domain, rest sourced from reference TRBV7-2 and TRBJ2-5, is GAGVSQSPSNKVTEKGKDVELRCDPISGHTALYWYRQSLGQGLEFLIYFQGNSAPDKSGLPSDRFSAERTGGSVSTLTIQRTQQEDSAVYLCASSPGLAVQETQYFGPGTRLLVL.